Listed below are T cell receptor beta chains from one sample, sequenced in a study of CD4 T cells in relation to SARS-CoV-2 and coronaviruses. Clones were sequenced by immunoSEQ multiplex PCR, and TCRdb holds only the in-frame ones, with some missing. The sample lists about 29,000 clones; around three quarters were seen once. These TCRs' antigens remain unknown. Source material: CD4+ T cells from PBMCs, cultured in vitro. The receptors derive from a human donor in good health. Each CDR3 is given with its conserved first and last residue. A D gene is named only where the DNA matches it firmly. Only some rows state a clone size, as once, few, many or a class for expanded clones.

d_gene,j_gene,abundance,v_gene,CDR3nt,CDR3aa
-,TRBJ1-1,-,TRBV19,TGTGCCAGTAGACTAGGTCCCCTCCGGATTGAAGCTTTCTTT,CASRLGPLRIEAFF
TRBD2,TRBJ2-3,-,TRBV4-3,TGCGCCAGCAGCGCCGGGGGGACAGATACGCAGTATTTT,CASSAGGTDTQYF
-,TRBJ2-3,-,TRBV11-2,TGTGCCAGCAGCTTGACAGATACGCAGTATTTT,CASSLTDTQYF
TRBD1,TRBJ1-1,-,TRBV6-5,TGTGCCAGTGGACAGGGTCAGGCTTTCTTT,CASGQGQAFF
TRBD2,TRBJ2-6,-,TRBV5-8,TGTGCCAGCGGGACTAGCGGGAGGGCCCTGCTCTTGGGGGCCAACGTCCTGACTTTC,CASGTSGRALLLGANVLTF
TRBD1,TRBJ2-3,-,TRBV4-3,TGCGCCAGCAGCCACAGACAGGGGCCAACAGATACGCAGTATTTT,CASSHRQGPTDTQYF
-,TRBJ2-7,-,TRBV2,TGTGCCAGCGGCGTCGGGAGTCTGGCCTACGAGCAGTACTTC,CASGVGSLAYEQYF
-,TRBJ2-1,-,TRBV7-2,TGTGCCAGCAGCTTAGGGGGCCAGGACAATGAGCAGTTCTTC,CASSLGGQDNEQFF
-,TRBJ2-7,-,TRBV6-5,TGTGCCAGCAGTTACTCCTACAGGGGGGGCGACGAGCAGTACTTC,CASSYSYRGGDEQYF
-,TRBJ2-2,-,TRBV6-1,TGTGCCAGCAGTGAGCCAGGGCTAACCGGGGAGCTGTTTTTT,CASSEPGLTGELFF
-,TRBJ2-6,-,TRBV27,TGTGCCAGCAGTACTCCAGGGTCTGGGGCCAACGTCCTGACTTTC,CASSTPGSGANVLTF
-,TRBJ2-5,-,TRBV14,TGTGCCAGCAGCCAGAGCGGGTTAAAGACCCAGTACTTC,CASSQSGLKTQYF
TRBD2,TRBJ2-6,-,TRBV18,TGTGCCAGCTCACCACGGGGGGGGAGCTCTGGGGCCAACGTCCTGACTTTC,CASSPRGGSSGANVLTF
-,TRBJ1-2,-,TRBV25-1,TGTGCCAGCAGTGAACGGCTGTCCGACTATGGCTACACCTTC,CASSERLSDYGYTF
-,TRBJ2-7,once,TRBV9,TGTGCCAGCAGCGTAGGGGGACACAGCTACGAGCAGTACTTC,CASSVGGHSYEQYF
-,TRBJ1-2,-,TRBV3-1/TRBV3-2,TGTGCCAGCGGGATAACTAACTATGGCTACACCTTC,CASGITNYGYTF
-,TRBJ2-3,-,TRBV6-6,TGTGCCAGCAGTTATACTTCTTCGACTACGCAGTATTTT,CASSYTSSTTQYF
-,TRBJ1-3,few,TRBV6-5,TGTGCCAGCAGACCCGCCGGGGGTTCTGGAAACACCATATATTTT,CASRPAGGSGNTIYF
TRBD2,TRBJ2-1,-,TRBV5-1,TGCGCCAGCAGCAGCGGACTAGCGGGACGAGGGGGTGGGCAGTTCTTC,CASSSGLAGRGGGQFF
-,TRBJ1-2,-,TRBV11-2,TGTGCCAGCAGCTTCCGGGTTGGTAGGGGCTACACCTTC,CASSFRVGRGYTF
TRBD2,TRBJ2-1,-,TRBV19,TGTGCCAGTAGTATCGGGCTAGCGGGTTACTCCTACAATGAGCAGTTCTTC,CASSIGLAGYSYNEQFF
-,TRBJ1-3,-,TRBV14,TGTGCCAGCAGCCAAGATCGGGGTCGACGGAACACCATATATTTT,CASSQDRGRRNTIYF